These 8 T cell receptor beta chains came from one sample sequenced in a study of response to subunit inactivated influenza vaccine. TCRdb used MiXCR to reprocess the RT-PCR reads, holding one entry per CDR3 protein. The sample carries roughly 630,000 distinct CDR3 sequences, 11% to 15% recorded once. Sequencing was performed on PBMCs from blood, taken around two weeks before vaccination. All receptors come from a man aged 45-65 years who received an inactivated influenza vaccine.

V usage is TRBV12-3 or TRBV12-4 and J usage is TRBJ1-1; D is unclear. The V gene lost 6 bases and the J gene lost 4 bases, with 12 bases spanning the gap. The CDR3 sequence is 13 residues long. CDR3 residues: CASSLTTGTEAFF. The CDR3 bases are TGTGCCAGCAGCCTCACCACGGGCACTGAAGCTTTCTTT.

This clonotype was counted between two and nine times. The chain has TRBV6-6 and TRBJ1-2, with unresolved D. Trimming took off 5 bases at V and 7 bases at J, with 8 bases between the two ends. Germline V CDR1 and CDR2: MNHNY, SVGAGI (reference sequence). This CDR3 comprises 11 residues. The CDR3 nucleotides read TGTGCCAGCAGTGCCATACGTGGCTACACCTTC. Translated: CASSAIRGYTF.

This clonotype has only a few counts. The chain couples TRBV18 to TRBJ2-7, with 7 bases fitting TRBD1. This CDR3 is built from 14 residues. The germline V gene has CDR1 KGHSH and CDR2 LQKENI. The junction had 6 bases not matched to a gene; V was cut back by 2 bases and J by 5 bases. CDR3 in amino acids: CASSPTGDTNEQYF. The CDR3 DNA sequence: TGTGCCAGCTCACCAACAGGGGACACGAACGAGCAGTACTTC. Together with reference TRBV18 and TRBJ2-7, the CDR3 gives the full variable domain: NAGVMQNPRHLVRRRGQEARLRCSPMKGHSHVYWYRQLPEEGLKFMVYLQKENIIDESGMPKERFSAEFPKEGPSILRIQQVVRGDSAAYFCASSPTGDTNEQYFGPGTRLTVT.

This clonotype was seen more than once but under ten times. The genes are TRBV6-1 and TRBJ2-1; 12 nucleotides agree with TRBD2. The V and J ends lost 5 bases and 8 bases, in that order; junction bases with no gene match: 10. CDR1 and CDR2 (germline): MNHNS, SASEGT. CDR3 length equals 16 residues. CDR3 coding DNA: TGTGCCAGCAGTCCCCGACTAGCGGGAGCCTCGGATGAGCAGTTCTTC. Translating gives CASSPRLAGASDEQFF.

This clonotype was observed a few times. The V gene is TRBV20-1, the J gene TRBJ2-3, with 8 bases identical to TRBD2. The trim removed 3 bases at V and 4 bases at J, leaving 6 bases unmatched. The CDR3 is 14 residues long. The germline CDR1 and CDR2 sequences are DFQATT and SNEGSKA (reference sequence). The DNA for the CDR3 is TGCAGTGCTAGGTCGGGAGGGCCCGCAGATACGCAGTATTTT. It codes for CSARSGGPADTQYF.

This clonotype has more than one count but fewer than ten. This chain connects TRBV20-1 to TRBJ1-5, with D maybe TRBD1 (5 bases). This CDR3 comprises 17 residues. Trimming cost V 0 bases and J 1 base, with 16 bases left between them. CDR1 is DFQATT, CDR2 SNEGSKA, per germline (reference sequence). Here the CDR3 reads CSARDLTGQGSNQPQHF. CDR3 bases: TGCAGTGCTAGAGATCTGACGGGGCAAGGAAGCAATCAGCCCCAGCATTTT.

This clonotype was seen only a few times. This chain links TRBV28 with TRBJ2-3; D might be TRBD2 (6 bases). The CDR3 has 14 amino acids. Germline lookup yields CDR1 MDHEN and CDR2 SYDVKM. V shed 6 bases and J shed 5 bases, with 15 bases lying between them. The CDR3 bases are TGTGCCAGCAGCACCCCCCTCGGGGGAGATACGCAGTATTTT. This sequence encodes CASSTPLGGDTQYF. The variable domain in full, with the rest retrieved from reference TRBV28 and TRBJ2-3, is DVKVTQSSRYLVKRTGEKVFLECVQDMDHENMFWYRQDPGLGLRLIYFSYDVKMKEKGDIPEGYSVSREKKERFSLILESASTNQTSMYLCASSTPLGGDTQYFGPGTRLTVL.

As DNA, the CDR3 is TGCAGCGTAGGGACAGGGGGATACCCCGGGGAGCTGTTTTTT. Protein sequence: CSVGTGGYPGELFF. This chain uses TRBV29-1 with TRBJ2-2; 11 bases line up with TRBD1. The CDR3 totals 14 residues. After removal of 6 bases from V and 6 bases from J, the junction contained 6 bases not matched to a gene. Germline loops: CDR1 SQVTM, CDR2 ANQGSEA.